This passage covers 2 T cell receptor beta chains from one sample sequenced in a study of T cells in women clearing cervical HPV infection. The data were produced by immunoSEQ multiplex PCR, yet TCRdb's version contains in-frame clones alone and is incomplete. The data show approximately 15,000 clones, and the top ten clones hold more than 9%. The source material was blood buffy coat. Source of these receptors: a woman between 18 and 70 years old with a cervical HPV16 infection that either progressed to CIN3+ or cleared (not recorded which).

Regarding this clone: From the germline J gene comes the end of the CDR3, since the read stops 3 residues before it. The J gene is TRBJ2-5, the V gene TRBV18, with TRBD2 identical over 7 bases. The CDR3 totals 14 residues. After removal of 6 bases from V and 4 bases from J, the junction contained 8 bases not matched to a gene. CDR1 and CDR2 from the germline V gene are KGHSH and LQKENI. The CDR3 reads CASSPTGGGETQYF. CDR3 DNA, as far as it was read: TGTGCCAGCTCGCCCACGGGGGGAGGAGAGACC. The full variable domain, with the rest looked up from reference TRBV18 and TRBJ2-5, is NAGVMQNPRHLVRRRGQEARLRCSPMKGHSHVYWYRQLPEEGLKFMVYLQKENIIDESGMPKERFSAEFPKEGPSILRIQQVVRGDSAAYFCASSPTGGGETQYFGPGTRLLVL.

Points on this clone: The read ends 3 residues before the CDR3 terminus; that terminus is restored from the germline J gene. The chain couples TRBV11-2 to TRBJ1-1; D ambiguous. The CDR3 runs to 15 residues. Germline CDR1 reads SGHAT; CDR2 reads FQNNGV. The V end was cut by 0 bases, the J end by 4 bases, with 12 bases between. The DNA read from the CDR3 is TGTGCCAGCAGCTTAGAAGAGGTTGGTGGCACTGAA. Amino acids: CASSLEEVGGTE. The whole CDR3 sequence is CASSLEEVGGTEAFF.